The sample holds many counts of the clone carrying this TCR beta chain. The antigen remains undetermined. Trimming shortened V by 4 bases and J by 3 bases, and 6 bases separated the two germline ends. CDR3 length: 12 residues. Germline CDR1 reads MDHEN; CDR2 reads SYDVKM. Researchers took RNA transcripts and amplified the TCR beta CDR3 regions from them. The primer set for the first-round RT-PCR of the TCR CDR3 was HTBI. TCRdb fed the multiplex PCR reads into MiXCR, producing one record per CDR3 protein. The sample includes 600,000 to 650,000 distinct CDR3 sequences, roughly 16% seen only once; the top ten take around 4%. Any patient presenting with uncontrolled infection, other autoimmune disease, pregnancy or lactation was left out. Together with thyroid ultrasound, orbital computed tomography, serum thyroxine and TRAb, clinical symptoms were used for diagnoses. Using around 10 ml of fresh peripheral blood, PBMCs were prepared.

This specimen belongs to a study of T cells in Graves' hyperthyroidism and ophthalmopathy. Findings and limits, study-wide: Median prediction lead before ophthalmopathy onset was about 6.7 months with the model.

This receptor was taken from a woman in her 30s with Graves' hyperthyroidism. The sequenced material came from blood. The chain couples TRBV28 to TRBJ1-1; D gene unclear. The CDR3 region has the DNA TGTGCCAGCAGTTGGGCGTACACTGAAGCTTTCTTT. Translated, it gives CASSWAYTEAFF.